Presented here are 25 T cell receptor beta chains from one specimen sequenced in a study of blood T cells in healthy people across ages. Then a second PCR, running about 6 to 11 cycles, was carried out with a sample-barcoded 5' primer and a J-beta primer mix. TCRdb processed the 5' RACE reads anew with MiXCR; each CDR3 protein has one entry. Of roughly 1,000,000 distinct CDR3 sequences listed, roughly 24% are singletons. This sample also belongs to another study, concerning T cells of mothers and their children.

Input material: blood. All receptors come from a girl aged 2-10 years in good health.

The chain has TRBV7-2 and TRBJ1-2; D is unclear. Germline values: CDR1 SGHTA, CDR2 FQGNSA. The CDR3 is 14 amino acids. Trimming left V 3 bases short and J 2 bases short, with 10 bases between. CDR3 bases: TGTGCCAGCAGCTTTGGACGGGTAAACTATGGCTACACCTTC. Protein product: CASSFGRVNYGYTF.

This clonotype occurred many times. The chain recombines TRBV19 with TRBJ2-1; tentative D call: TRBD2 (6 bases). CDR1 is LNHDA and CDR2 is SQIVND in the germline V gene (reference sequence). V shed 4 bases and J shed 8 bases, with 9 bases lying between them. The CDR3 extends over 12 amino acids. The CDR3 sequence is CASSSGGDEQFF. Written as DNA, the CDR3 is TGTGCCAGTAGTAGCGGAGGGGATGAGCAGTTCTTC.

The chain recombines TRBV20-1 with TRBJ2-7; TRBD1 is a possible D gene (6 bases). CDR1 is DFQATT, CDR2 SNEGSKA, per germline (reference sequence). The CDR3 sequence is 13 residues long. V was shortened by 0 bases and J by 3 bases, with 9 bases between the two germline ends. The CDR3 reads CSARDEGVYEQYF. For the CDR3, the DNA is TGCAGTGCTAGAGATGAGGGGGTCTACGAGCAGTACTTC.

This clonotype was seen a handful of times. The CDR3 region has the DNA TGCAGTGCTAAAAAGACAGGGGCAGAAGGAGGCTACACCTTC. This sequence encodes CSAKKTGAEGGYTF. The rearrangement links TRBV20-1 to TRBJ1-2, with 8 bases that match TRBD1. The V gene end was trimmed by 4 bases and the J gene end by 8 bases; junction bases not matched to a gene: 12. This CDR3 region has 14 residues. Looked up from germline, CDR1 is DFQATT and CDR2 is SNEGSKA (reference sequence).

V is TRBV7-9 and J is TRBJ2-3; TRBD1 aligns across 7 bases. V dropped 2 bases and J dropped 6; count of bases not matched to a gene: 8. Germline V lookup: CDR1 SEHNR, CDR2 FQNEAQ (reference sequence). The CDR3 has 15 amino acids. The CDR3 bases are TGTGCCAGCAGCTTAATCACAGGGGATGGGGATACGCAGTATTTT. This codes for CASSLITGDGDTQYF.

The V gene is TRBV19, the J gene TRBJ2-5; 7 bases agree with TRBD2. The J call may be mistaken, given a closer DNA end match to TRBJ2-7. CDR3 length: 13 amino acids. CDR1 and CDR2 (germline): LNHDA, SQIVND (reference sequence). The CDR3 reads CASGTGAGYEQYF. CDR3 in DNA: TGTGCCAGTGGGACGGGAGCGGGGTACGAGCAGTACTTC.

This clonotype was counted only a few times. The V gene is TRBV28, the J gene TRBJ1-4; no firm D call. CDR3 length: 13 residues. V lost 3 bases, J lost 5 bases, and 7 bases lay in between. Germline V CDR1 and CDR2: MDHEN, SYDVKM. CDR3 bases: TGTGCCAGCAGTTTCCGGCACAATGAAAAACTGTTTTTT. Translation gives CASSFRHNEKLFF.

A few counts support this clonotype. V is TRBV11-2 and J is TRBJ2-7; D may be TRBD1 (6 bases). CDR1 and CDR2 from the germline V gene are SGHAT and FQNNGV. Trimming took off 5 bases at V and 6 bases at J, with 20 bases between the two ends. The CDR3 covers 15 residues. In DNA, the CDR3 is TGTGCCAGCAGCGCCTGGTCAGGGGAGAAGGCCGAGCAGTACTTC. It translates to CASSAWSGEKAEQYF.

This chain links TRBV20-1 with TRBJ2-5; tentatively, D is TRBD1 or TRBD2 (5 bases each). TRBJ2-7 explains the end of the DNA better; the J call may be wrong. Germline values: CDR1 DFQATT, CDR2 SNEGSKA (reference sequence). CDR3 length equals 17 residues. CDR3 coding DNA: TGCAGTGCTAGAGATTGGGACCCACACGCAGGAAACTACGAGCAGTACTTC. Translated: CSARDWDPHAGNYEQYF.

This chain uses TRBV20-1 with TRBJ2-2, with 13 bases aligning to TRBD2. V shed 6 bases and J 6 bases; nucleotides not matched to a gene: 4. CDR1 is DFQATT and CDR2 is SNEGSKA in the germline V gene (reference sequence). The CDR3 runs to 14 residues. CDR3 nucleotide sequence: TGCAGTGCGAGGACTAGCGGGAGCGCCGGGGAGCTGTTTTTT. It is translated as CSARTSGSAGELFF.

V gene TRBV6-5 combines with J gene TRBJ2-5, with TRBD1 matching over 11 bases. With the DNA end fitting TRBJ2-7 better, the J assignment may be wrong. Germline assignment: CDR1 MNHEY and CDR2 SVGAGI. There are 14 residues in the CDR3. For the CDR3, the DNA is TGTGCCAGCAGGAAAGAGGGGACAGGGGGCGAGCAGTACTTC. Protein product: CASRKEGTGGEQYF.

The chain joins TRBV20-1 to TRBJ1-3, with 9 positions matching TRBD1. V lost 0 bases and J lost 3; bases outside the gene matches: 12. This CDR3 has 18 amino acids. Germline V gene lookup returns CDR1 DFQATT and CDR2 SNEGSKA (reference sequence). The CDR3 is CSARETGPGQGFGNTIYF. As DNA, the CDR3 is TGCAGTGCTAGAGAGACGGGACCGGGACAGGGTTTTGGAAACACCATATATTTT.

This clonotype has more than one count but fewer than ten. The V call is TRBV27, the J call TRBJ1-1, with D tentatively TRBD1 (5 bases). The germline V and J ends were trimmed by 8 bases and 5 bases, with 15 bases remaining between them. The CDR3 runs to 13 residues. Germline V gene data show CDR1 as MNHEY and CDR2 as SMNVEV (reference sequence). CDR3 DNA: TGTGCCAGCCGATTAACCAGGGTGACTGAAGCTTTCTTT. It encodes CASRLTRVTEAFF.

This clonotype has more than one count but fewer than ten. The V gene is TRBV6-1, the J gene TRBJ2-2; no definite D call. V lost 2 bases and J lost 5, with 6 bases in between. The length of the CDR3 is 13 residues. CDR1 and CDR2 (germline): MNHNS, SASEGT. CDR3 region: CASSEQETGELFF. In DNA form, the CDR3 reads TGTGCCAGCAGTGAACAGGAGACCGGGGAGCTGTTTTTT.

This clonotype was seen more than once but under ten times. V is TRBV9 and J is TRBJ1-1; a weak D match, TRBD1 (5 bases). The CDR3 has 14 amino acids. Germline CDR1 reads SGDLS; CDR2 reads YYNGEE. The V end lost 7 bases, the J end lost 1 base, and 14 bases lay between the germline ends. CDR3 sequence (DNA): TGTGCCAGCTCCGTTGGGGCCTCGAACACTGAAGCTTTCTTT. Amino acids: CASSVGASNTEAFF.

The chain carries TRBV12-3 or TRBV12-4 and TRBJ1-5; 7 nucleotides line up with TRBD1. The V and J ends lost 4 bases and 5 bases, in that order; junction bases with no gene match: 14. The CDR3 spans 17 residues. The CDR3 loop is CASSSIWGTDFHQPQHF. The DNA of the CDR3 is TGTGCCAGCAGTTCGATATGGGGGACAGATTTTCATCAGCCCCAGCATTTT.

The chain combines TRBV4-3 with TRBJ2-5; TRBD2 agrees at 15 bases. The V gene end was trimmed by 4 bases and the J gene end by 3 bases; junction bases not matched to a gene: 12. CDR1 is LGHNA, CDR2 YSLEER, per germline. This CDR3 comprises 19 residues. The DNA of the CDR3 is TGCGCCAGCAGCCTTCCTCGGACTAGCGGGGGGGCGGGAGAAGAGACCCAGTACTTC. Translated, it gives CASSLPRTSGGAGEETQYF.

This chain connects TRBV4-1 to TRBJ2-5; D might be TRBD1 (6 bases). The CDR3 totals 15 residues. Trimming shortened V by 1 base and J by 5 bases, and 14 bases separated the two germline ends. Germline assignment: CDR1 MGHRA and CDR2 YSYEKL. CDR3 nucleotide sequence: TGCGCCAGCAGCCAAGGTCAGGGGACAATGGAGACCCAGTACTTC. This sequence encodes CASSQGQGTMETQYF.

The sample holds a few counts of this clonotype. This rearrangement joins TRBV9 to TRBJ1-6, with TRBD1 matching 8 bases. The CDR3 contains 16 residues. The ends lost 7 bases at V and 11 bases at J; junction bases unmatched: 17. Looked up from germline, CDR1 is SGDLS and CDR2 is YYNGEE. The CDR3 DNA sequence: TGTGCCAGCTCCGGGCCCCGGACAGGGCTGAATCCACCCCTCCACTTT. Encoded protein: CASSGPRTGLNPPLHF.

This chain links TRBV5-4 with TRBJ2-3; D is ambiguous. Germline CDR1 and CDR2: SGHNT and YYREEE (reference sequence). The CDR3 runs 15 residues. Trimming took off 6 bases at V and 2 bases at J, with 16 bases between the two ends. CDR3 in amino acids: CASMDQQKITDTQYF. The CDR3, as DNA: TGTGCCAGCATGGACCAACAGAAGATCACAGATACGCAGTATTTT. The complete variable domain, with remaining parts taken from reference TRBV5-4 and TRBJ2-3, reads ETGVTQSPTHLIKTRGQQVTLRCSSQSGHNTVSWYQQALGQGPQFIFQYYREEENGRGNFPPRFSGLQFPNYSSELNVNALELDDSALYLCASMDQQKITDTQYFGPGTRLTVL.

Turning to this clonotype: The junction departs from the called germline gene at one end, perhaps through a read error. The chain recombines TRBV18 with TRBJ2-5; D is unclear. The CDR3 runs 13 residues. The germline CDR1 and CDR2 sequences are KGHSH and LQKENI. The CDR3 sequence is CASSPSSEETQYF. In DNA, the CDR3 is TGTGCCAGTTCACCGAGTTCAGAAGAGACCCAGTACTTC.

There are many counts of this clonotype. The rearrangement joins TRBV13 to TRBJ2-5; 8 positions match TRBD2. V was pared by 7 bases and J by 2 bases, with 12 bases of the junction left unmatched. CDR1 PRHDT and CDR2 FYEKMQ come from the germline V gene (reference sequence). The CDR3 sequence is 16 residues long. The CDR3 DNA reads as TGTGCCAGCAATTACAACGGGGGGGGGCCTCAAGAGACCCAGTACTTC. This translates into CASNYNGGGPQETQYF.

As DNA, the CDR3 is TGTGCCAGCAGCCCAACCCTGGGACTGCACTACGAGCAGTACTTC. Its protein product is CASSPTLGLHYEQYF. The rearrangement joins TRBV9 to TRBJ2-7; the D gene is possibly TRBD2 (6 bases). Germline CDR1 reads SGDLS; CDR2 reads YYNGEE. With 4 bases removed from V and 3 bases from J, the gap between germline ends came to 17 bases. This CDR3 is built from 15 residues.

The rearrangement uses TRBV10-3 and TRBJ2-4; possible D gene TRBD1, 5 bases. The V end was cut by 6 bases, the J end by 6 bases, with 12 bases between. This CDR3 has 13 amino acids. Germline V gene sequence: CDR1 ENHRY, CDR2 SYGVKD. The CDR3 sequence is CAISVDSRNIQYF. The CDR3 DNA reads as TGTGCCATCAGCGTCGACAGCAGAAACATTCAGTACTTC.

This clonotype came up a few times. This sequence joins TRBV5-4 and TRBJ1-2, with unresolved D. Germline CDR1 and CDR2: SGHNT and YYREEE (reference sequence). This CDR3 has 14 amino acids. The V and J ends lost 0 bases and 3 bases respectively, with 9 bases between them. Here the CDR3 DNA reads TGTGCCAGCAGCTTGGCGGACGGTGACTATGGCTACACCTTC. Encoded protein: CASSLADGDYGYTF.